This T cell receptor beta chain was sequenced for a study of T cell repertoires in ileal Crohn's disease. Study as a whole: About half of patients got postoperative therapy: about ten thiopurines, approximately 17 anti-TNF.

Repertoires were generated with immunoSEQ multiplex PCR, while TCRdb's copy carries only in-frame clones and drops some. The table has some 27,000 clones, around 80% seen once. With respect to this clone: Other DNA sequences within the sample encode an identical CDR3.

This CDR3 contains 14 residues. V was trimmed by 0 bases and J by 3 bases, leaving 9 bases between them. Germline V lookup: CDR1 SGHRS, CDR2 YFSETQ. The chain couples TRBV5-1 to TRBJ1-1; D unresolved. The material sequenced was ileal tissue. This sequence originates from an adult with Crohn's disease. The CDR3 spells CASSLGGIDTEAFF. In DNA form, the CDR3 reads TGCGCCAGCAGCTTGGGAGGGATTGACACTGAAGCTTTCTTT.